These 19 T cell receptor beta chains were sequenced from one sample in a study of blood T cell repertoires in COVID-19 (dated by TCRdb to between 2020 and 2021). To prepare the library, the immunoSEQ multiplex PCR assay was applied. TCRdb took over this immuneACCESS table, retaining in-frame rearrangements with V and J assigned. Such tables are incomplete; in checked studies, under half of the missing clones stem from an unresolved V gene, and the remainder is unexplained. The sample table records 90,000 to 130,000 clones; roughly 85% of these occur just once. In total, the top ten clones hold about 1.3% of the sample. The sequencing sample was made of peripheral blood. The receptor source for this set is a middle-aged man with acute or convalescent COVID-19.

This rearrangement joins TRBV7-9 to TRBJ2-5; perhaps TRBD2 as D (5 bases). The V and J ends lost 1 base and 4 bases respectively, with 13 bases between them. Germline CDR1 SEHNR, CDR2 FQNEAQ (reference sequence). This CDR3 is built from 15 residues. The CDR3 here is CASSLGHGVGETQYF. The DNA for the CDR3 is TGTGCCAGCAGCTTAGGTCACGGGGTGGGAGAGACCCAGTACTTC.

The CDR3 here is CASSQGLRGNQPQHF. CDR3 DNA sequence: TGTGCCAGTAGCCAGGGGCTGCGGGGCAATCAGCCCCAGCATTTT. The genes are TRBV19 and TRBJ1-5; a weak D match, TRBD1 (6 bases). The CDR3 is made up of 15 amino acids. V was clipped by 6 bases and J by 2 bases, with 14 bases between them. Looked up from germline, CDR1 is LNHDA and CDR2 is SQIVND (reference sequence).

The chain is built from TRBV14 and TRBJ2-5, with D unresolved. The CDR3 has 13 amino acids. The ends were cut back, 4 bases at V and 5 bases at J, with 11 bases in the middle. The germline V gene has CDR1 SGHDN and CDR2 FVKESK. The CDR3, as DNA: TGTGCCAGCAGCCTAAACATGTGGGAGACCCAGTACTTC. Encoded protein: CASSLNMWETQYF.

The rearrangement links TRBV19 to TRBJ2-6; TRBD1 agrees at 10 bases. The CDR3 consists of 17 residues. Germline V gives CDR1 LNHDA, CDR2 SQIVND (reference sequence). V lost 6 bases, J lost 1 base, and 6 bases stayed unmatched. The CDR3 region is CASRGGQGTSGANVLTF. In DNA form, the CDR3 reads TGTGCCAGTAGAGGGGGACAGGGGACTTCTGGGGCCAACGTCCTGACTTTC.

The chain carries TRBV7-9 and TRBJ1-3, with D perhaps matching TRBD1 (5 bases). Trimming stripped 3 bases from V and 2 bases from J, with 11 bases between. The length of the CDR3 is 15 residues. The germline CDR1 and CDR2 sequences are SEHNR and FQNEAQ (reference sequence). The chain's CDR3 is CASSFGGSPGNTIYF. The CDR3 DNA follows: TGTGCCAGCAGCTTTGGGGGGTCCCCTGGAAACACCATATATTTT.

The rearrangement joins TRBV30 to TRBJ1-5, with 8 positions matching TRBD1. V was pared by 5 bases and J by 6 bases, with 0 bases of the junction left unmatched. In germline, CDR1 is GTSNPN, CDR2 SVGIG (reference sequence). This CDR3 spans 11 amino acids. The CDR3, as DNA: TGTGCCTGGGACAGGGGTCAGCCCCAGCATTTT. Translating it yields CAWDRGQPQHF.

The rearrangement links TRBV18 to TRBJ2-3; D is ambiguous. The CDR3 extends over 12 amino acids. V gave up 5 bases and J gave up 2 bases, with 5 bases separating them. CDR1 and CDR2 from the germline V gene are KGHSH and LQKENI. In nucleotides, the CDR3 is TGTGCCAGCTCAACTTACACAGATACGCAGTATTTT. Amino acids: CASSTYTDTQYF.

The CDR3 DNA reads as TGTGCCAGCAGCTCGGGACTTAAAAACATTCAGTACTTC. Translation: CASSSGLKNIQYF. The chain uses TRBV11-2 and TRBJ2-4, with a possible D match to TRBD2 (6 bases). The CDR3 has 13 residues. Germline CDR1 reads SGHAT; CDR2 reads FQNNGV. V shed 4 bases and J shed 4 bases, with 8 bases lying between them.

For this clone: This may be a read error: a much more frequent sequence differs by one nucleotide. The rearrangement uses TRBV11-3 and TRBJ2-7; 12 nucleotides align to TRBD2. This CDR3 is 14 amino acids long. V lost 5 bases, J lost 3 bases, and 2 bases stayed unmatched. Germline values: CDR1 SGHNT, CDR2 YENEEA. CDR3 sequence: CASSPTSGSYEQYF. For the CDR3, the DNA is TGTGCCAGCAGCCCGACTAGCGGGAGCTACGAGCAGTACTTC.

The chain couples TRBV2 to TRBJ2-2; a possible D gene is TRBD1 (7 bases). Trimming took 6 bases from V and 7 from J, leaving 27 bases between them. This CDR3 is built from 18 residues. In germline, CDR1 is SNHLY, CDR2 FYNNEI. CDR3 sequence (DNA): TGTGCCAGCAGCGAATTGGGTCAGGGGGGCTCTGCGCTCGGGGAGCTGTTTTTT. This gives the protein CASSELGQGGSALGELFF.

This clone appeared once. The chain joins TRBV7-3 to TRBJ1-1; perhaps TRBD1 as D (6 bases). V was pared by 5 bases and J by 1 base, with 11 bases between. CDR3 length: 14 residues. CDR1 is SGHTA, CDR2 FQGTGA, per germline. The CDR3: CASSLTGKNTEAFF. The DNA for the CDR3 is TGTGCCAGCAGCCTCACAGGGAAGAACACTGAAGCTTTCTTT.

This sequence joins TRBV7-2 and TRBJ2-2; TRBD1 matches at 9 bases. CDR3 size: 17 residues. V dropped 5 bases and J dropped 5; count of bases not matched to a gene: 12. Germline loops: CDR1 SGHTA, CDR2 FQGNSA. CDR3 sequence: CASSPPTGTGITGELFF. The CDR3 DNA reads as TGTGCCAGCAGCCCACCTACCGGGACAGGGATAACCGGGGAGCTGTTTTTT.

The chain is built from TRBV11-2 and TRBJ2-7, with TRBD2 identical over 11 bases. Trimming removed 2 bases from V and 7 bases from J; junction bases left unmatched: 4. The germline gives CDR1 SGHAT, CDR2 FQNNGV. CDR3 length: 14 amino acids. CDR3 in DNA: TGTGCCAGCAGCTTACTAAGACTAGCGGGGGAGCAGTACTTC. It is translated as CASSLLRLAGEQYF.

This chain links TRBV5-5 with TRBJ1-2; maybe TRBD1 (5 bases). CDR3 size: 13 residues. CDR1 and CDR2 from the germline V gene are SGHKS and YYEKEE (reference sequence). The ends were cut back, 0 bases at V and 7 bases at J, with 10 bases in the middle. CDR3 residues: CASSLGPGLGYTF. The CDR3, as DNA: TGTGCCAGCAGCTTGGGGCCAGGGCTTGGCTACACCTTC.

The table lists this clone with a few counts. The rearrangement links TRBV3-1 (or the pseudogene TRBV3-2) to TRBJ2-7; the match to TRBD2 covers 8 bases. J gave up 3 bases and V 1 base, and 2 bases lay outside the gene matches. Looked up from germline, CDR1 is LGHDT and CDR2 is YNNKEL (reference sequence). CDR3 length equals 14 residues. The CDR3 sequence is CASSQGLASYEQYF. CDR3 DNA sequence: TGTGCCAGCAGCCAAGGACTAGCGAGCTACGAGCAGTACTTC.

This chain connects TRBV20-1 to TRBJ2-7, with 11 positions matching TRBD2. Trimming removed 3 bases from V and 9 bases from J; junction bases left unmatched: 7. The germline gives CDR1 DFQATT, CDR2 SNEGSKA (reference sequence). This CDR3 is 13 amino acids long. As DNA, the CDR3 is TGCAGTGCTAGTAAACTAGCGGGAGCAGGGCAGTACTTC. Translation gives CSASKLAGAGQYF.

J is TRBJ2-1 and V is TRBV6-5; 10 nucleotides match TRBD2. The germline V gene encodes CDR1 MNHEY and CDR2 SVGAGI. Trimming cost V 8 bases and J 7 bases; bases outside gene matches: 5. There are 13 residues in the CDR3. The CDR3 sequence: CASSVSGRNEQFF. In DNA form, the CDR3 reads TGTGCCAGCTCCGTTAGCGGGAGGAATGAGCAGTTCTTC.

The chain links TRBV11-3 to TRBJ2-7, with 7 bases that match TRBD1. CDR1 SGHNT and CDR2 YENEEA come from the germline V gene. This CDR3 is 11 amino acids long. The ends lost 4 bases at V and 8 bases at J; junction bases unmatched: 2. The CDR3 region is CASSSGGQQYF. The CDR3, as DNA: TGTGCCAGCAGCTCAGGGGGACAGCAGTACTTC. Variable domain in full (rest from reference TRBV11-3 and TRBJ2-7): EAGVVQSPRYKIIEKKQPVAFWCNPISGHNTLYWYLQNLGQGPELLIRYENEEAVDDSQLPKDRFSAERLKGVDSTLKIQPAELGDSAVYLCASSSGGQQYFGPGTRLTVT.

The chain has TRBV4-1 and TRBJ1-2; the D is unclear. The CDR3 totals 15 residues. The germline V gene has CDR1 MGHRA and CDR2 YSYEKL. The V end was cut by 3 bases, the J end by 4 bases, with 15 bases between. CDR3 loop: CASSQASLALYGYTF. The CDR3 nucleotides read TGCGCCAGCAGCCAGGCCTCCTTGGCCCTCTATGGCTACACCTTC.